The clone carrying this TCR beta chain was recorded a few times. The target antigen is unknown. With V trimmed by 7 bases and J by 0 bases, 5 bases remained unmatched. CDR1 and CDR2 from the germline V gene are SQVTM and ANQGSEA. This CDR3 is built from 14 residues. This specimen comes from a study of cytomegalovirus exposure and HLA in healthy donors. PCR used 60 Vbeta primers and 13 Jbeta primers. Authors' processing steps: Roughly 9.9 million shared chains were among the roughly 78 million unique TCR beta chains that a later analysis counted. Produced via immunoSEQ multiplex PCR; TCRdb's table is partial and in-frame only. D and trimming were read from the DNA, whereas the V and J calls and clone size are those reported in that table. The sample carries 80,000 or so clones, roughly 60% recorded once. The study's findings and limits: Across HLA loci, a later analysis found differing TCR association rates, with DRB1 most and HLA-C fewest. Cytomegalovirus-associated TCR beta chains were listed, numbering 150 to 200. In a later analysis, TCR beta V- and J-gene trimming was associated with a missense DCLRE1C variant.

The clonotype was recovered from a man aged 25 to 40 in good health and CMV-seropositive. The specimen sequenced was PBMCs. The chain recombines TRBV29-1 with TRBJ2-1; 8 bases fit TRBD2. In nucleotides, the CDR3 is TGCAGCGGGATAGCGGGGAGCTCCTACAATGAGCAGTTCTTC. Amino acids: CSGIAGSSYNEQFF.